This entry describes one T cell receptor beta chain. Its antigen is currently unknown. This sample was taken from a study of post-analysis software for immune sequencing data. Deletions cut 5 bases from V and 2 bases from J, with 22 bases between. Per germline, CDR1 KGHDR and CDR2 SFDVKD. The CDR3 is made up of 18 amino acids. The study's findings and limits: Controls' normalized Chao1 diversity significantly exceeded that of multiple sclerosis patients. TRBV segments more frequent in patients than in controls numbered five and included TRBV5-6, TRBV5-1 and TRBV20-1.

Sequencing libraries made from TCR beta cDNA carried unique molecular identifiers. Once about 0.95 to 10 million T cells were used, about half a million cDNA molecules resulted. A single record per CDR3 protein comes from TCRdb applying MiXCR to the PCR reads. The sample lists roughly 540,000 distinct CDR3 sequences; approximately 31% were seen once. This receptor was identified in a girl aged 2-17 years with multiple sclerosis. Sequencing was performed on blood. The gene calls are TRBV24-1 and TRBJ2-3; D is tentatively TRBD1 or TRBD2 (5 bases each). CDR3 protein: CATSGPSGQGDHTDTQYF. The CDR3 DNA reads as TGTGCCACCAGTGGTCCCTCAGGGCAGGGAGATCACACAGATACGCAGTATTTT.